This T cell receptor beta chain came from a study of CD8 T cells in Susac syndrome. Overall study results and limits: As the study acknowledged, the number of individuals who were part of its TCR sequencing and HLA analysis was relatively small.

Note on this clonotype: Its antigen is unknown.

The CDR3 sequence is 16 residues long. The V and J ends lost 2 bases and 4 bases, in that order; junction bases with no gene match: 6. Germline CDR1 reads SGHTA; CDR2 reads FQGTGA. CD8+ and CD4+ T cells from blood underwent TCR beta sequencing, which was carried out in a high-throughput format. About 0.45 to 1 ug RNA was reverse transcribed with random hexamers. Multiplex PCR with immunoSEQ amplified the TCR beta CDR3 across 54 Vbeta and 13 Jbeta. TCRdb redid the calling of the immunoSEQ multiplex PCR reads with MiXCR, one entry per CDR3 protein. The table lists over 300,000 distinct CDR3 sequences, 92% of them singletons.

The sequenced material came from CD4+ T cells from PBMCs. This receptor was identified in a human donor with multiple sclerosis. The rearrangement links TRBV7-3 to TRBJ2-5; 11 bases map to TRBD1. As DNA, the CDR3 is TGTGCCAGCAGCTTATCGTGGACAGGGGGCTTAGAGACCCAGTACTTC. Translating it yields CASSLSWTGGLETQYF.